The 14 T cell receptor beta chains below were found in one sample sequenced in a study of radiotherapy plus CTLA-4 blockade in lung cancer. The protocol was immunoSEQ multiplex PCR, while the TCRdb copy is restricted to in-frame clones and leaves out a portion. The sample includes tens of thousands of clones, almost 85% seen only once; the top ten take 4.8%. The sample consisted of peripheral blood, taken from a patient treated with radiotherapy plus ipilimumab. The receptors here all came from a human donor with non-small cell lung cancer whose response to radiotherapy plus ipilimumab could not be evaluated.

The chain couples TRBV7-9 to TRBJ2-7; possible D gene TRBD2, 5 bases. V lost 1 base and J 7 bases, leaving 11 bases between the germline ends. The CDR3 has 13 amino acids. The germline CDR1 and CDR2 sequences are SEHNR and FQNEAQ (reference sequence). CDR3 sequence (DNA): TGTGCCAGCAGCTTAGGGGGAGCGGATGAGCAGTACTTC. Its protein is CASSLGGADEQYF.

The chain employs TRBV28 and TRBJ2-7, with D tentatively TRBD1 (6 bases). Germline V CDR1 and CDR2: MDHEN, SYDVKM. The CDR3 runs 12 residues. V dropped 5 bases and J dropped 6 bases, with 11 bases sitting between them. The CDR3 DNA is TGTGCCAGCAGTATGGGACAACCCGAGCAGTACTTC. Encoded protein: CASSMGQPEQYF.

This clone has only one observation. This chain joins TRBV21-1 and TRBJ2-7; TRBD1 is the table's D call and was not checked against the DNA. TRBV21-1 is classified as a pseudogene. The CDR3 length is 20 residues. CDR3 protein: CASSKLHRTGGGRNPYEQYF. Written as DNA, the CDR3 is TGTGCCAGCAGCAAACTCCATAGGACAGGGGGCGGCCGAAACCCTTACGAGCAGTACTTC.

The chain joins TRBV7-2 to TRBJ2-5, with 7 nucleotides matching TRBD2. Germline CDR1 reads SGHTA; CDR2 reads FQGNSA. The V gene end was trimmed by 1 base and the J gene end by 4 bases; junction bases not matched to a gene: 9. The CDR3 is made up of 16 amino acids. CDR3 DNA: TGTGCCAGCAGCTTAGGGATTGGCGGGAGTGGAGAGACCCAGTACTTC. Amino acids: CASSLGIGGSGETQYF. Based on the CDR3 plus reference TRBV7-2 and TRBJ2-5, the full variable domain is GAGVSQSPSNKVTEKGKDVELRCDPISGHTALYWYRQSLGQGLEFLIYFQGNSAPDKSGLPSDRFSAERTGGSVSTLTIQRTQQEDSAVYLCASSLGIGGSGETQYFGPGTRLLVL.

CDR3 in DNA: TGTGCCAGCAGCTCAGAACCCCGGGACTACACAGATACGCAGTATTTT. Residues: CASSSEPRDYTDTQYF. The gene calls are TRBV7-9 and TRBJ2-3; 7 nucleotides line up with TRBD2. Germline trimming cut 4 bases from V and 2 bases from J; bases unmatched to any gene: 9. The CDR3 is made up of 16 amino acids. Germline V gene data show CDR1 as SEHNR and CDR2 as FQNEAQ (reference sequence).

V is TRBV27 and J is TRBJ1-6; perhaps TRBD1 as D (6 bases). V lost 6 bases and J 9 bases, leaving 18 bases between the germline ends. Germline V CDR1 and CDR2: MNHEY, SMNVEV (reference sequence). CDR3 length equals 15 residues. CDR3 sequence: CASSKKGVGISPLHF. CDR3 in DNA: TGTGCCAGCAGCAAAAAGGGGGTCGGGATTTCACCCCTCCACTTT.

This clone was seen more than once but under ten times. The rearrangement links TRBV18 to TRBJ2-7; perhaps TRBD1 as D (9 bases). The CDR3 consists of 15 residues. Trimming stripped 5 bases from V and 5 bases from J, with 19 bases between. Germline V lookup: CDR1 KGHSH, CDR2 LQKENI. This chain's CDR3 is CASSAGGQGTHEQYF. The CDR3 DNA reads as TGTGCCAGCTCAGCGGGGGGACAGGGTACCCACGAGCAGTACTTC.

CDR3 amino acids: CASSSESHRAIHYGYTF. The CDR3 DNA is TGTGCCAGCAGCTCCGAGAGCCACAGGGCGATCCACTATGGCTACACCTTC. This chain connects TRBV7-9 to TRBJ1-2, with a tentative D call TRBD1 (6 bases). The CDR3 contains 17 residues. With 4 bases removed from V and 3 bases from J, the gap between germline ends came to 21 bases. CDR1 is SEHNR and CDR2 is FQNEAQ in the germline V gene (reference sequence).

The CDR3 loop is CASSHGLAGYEQYF. The CDR3 nucleotides read TGCGCCAGCAGCCACGGACTAGCGGGCTACGAGCAGTACTTC. The chain is built from TRBV4-3 and TRBJ2-5; the match to TRBD2 covers 11 bases. The J call is doubtful: the DNA matches TRBJ2-7 better. The length of the CDR3 is 14 residues. Germline CDR1 reads LGHNA; CDR2 reads YSLEER.

This sequence joins TRBV6-1 and TRBJ1-2; D remains ambiguous. Germline V gives CDR1 MNHNS, CDR2 SASEGT. V lost 4 bases to trimming and J lost 0 bases, with 6 bases between them. CDR3 size: 13 residues. This chain's CDR3 is CASSAQPNYGYTF. CDR3 bases: TGTGCCAGCAGTGCACAGCCTAACTATGGCTACACCTTC.

This clone was observed a single time. This sequence joins TRBV7-2 and TRBJ1-2, with D possibly matching TRBD1 (5 bases). Trimming shortened V by 2 bases and J by 2 bases, and 12 bases separated the two germline ends. Germline V gene sequence: CDR1 SGHTA, CDR2 FQGNSA. The CDR3 consists of 15 residues. CDR3 sequence: CASSLNWAGNYGYTF. In DNA, the CDR3 is TGTGCCAGCAGCTTAAATTGGGCAGGGAACTATGGCTACACCTTC.

V gene TRBV5-1 combines with J gene TRBJ1-1; TRBD1 matches 9 bases. The CDR3 runs to 16 residues. J lost 1 base, V lost 0 bases, and 4 bases had no gene match. CDR1 and CDR2 (germline): SGHRS, YFSETQ. The CDR3 loop reads CASSLAYRGPNTEAFF. Here the CDR3 DNA reads TGCGCCAGCAGCTTGGCGTACAGGGGGCCGAACACTGAAGCTTTCTTT.

The chain uses TRBV7-6 and TRBJ1-2, with D hard to call. V lost 1 base, J lost 8 bases, and 8 bases lay in between. The CDR3 runs 12 residues. CDR1 SGHVS and CDR2 FNYEAQ come from the germline V gene. CDR3 residues: CASSLVTGGYTF. The CDR3 nucleotides are TGTGCCAGCAGCTTAGTCACGGGGGGCTACACCTTC.

The chain recombines TRBV4-3 with TRBJ1-1; D is undetermined. CDR1 and CDR2 from the germline V gene are LGHNA and YSLEER. The CDR3 contains 14 residues. V was cut by 0 bases and J by 7 bases, with 12 bases left in between. CDR3 sequence (DNA): TGCGCCAGCAGCCAAGAGTCGGGTGGGTATGAAGCTTTCTTT. Translating it yields CASSQESGGYEAFF.